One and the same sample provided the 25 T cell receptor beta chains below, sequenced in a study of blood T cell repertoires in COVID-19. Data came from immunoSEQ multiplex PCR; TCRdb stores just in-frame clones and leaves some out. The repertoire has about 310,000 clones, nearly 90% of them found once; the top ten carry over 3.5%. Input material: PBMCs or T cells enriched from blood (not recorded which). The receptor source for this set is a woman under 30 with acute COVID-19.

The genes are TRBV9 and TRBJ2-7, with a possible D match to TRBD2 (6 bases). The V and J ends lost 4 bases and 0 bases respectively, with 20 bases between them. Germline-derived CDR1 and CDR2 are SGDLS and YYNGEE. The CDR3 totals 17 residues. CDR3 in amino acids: CASSLNPLAPVSYEQYF. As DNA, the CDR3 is TGTGCCAGCAGCCTTAACCCCCTAGCGCCCGTCTCCTACGAGCAGTACTTC.

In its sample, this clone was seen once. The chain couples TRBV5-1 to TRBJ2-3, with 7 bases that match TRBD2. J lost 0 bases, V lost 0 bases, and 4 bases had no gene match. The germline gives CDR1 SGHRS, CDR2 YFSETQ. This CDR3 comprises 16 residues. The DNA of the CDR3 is TGCGCCAGCAGCTTGGGCAATAGCGGGAGCACAGATACGCAGTATTTT. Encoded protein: CASSLGNSGSTDTQYF.

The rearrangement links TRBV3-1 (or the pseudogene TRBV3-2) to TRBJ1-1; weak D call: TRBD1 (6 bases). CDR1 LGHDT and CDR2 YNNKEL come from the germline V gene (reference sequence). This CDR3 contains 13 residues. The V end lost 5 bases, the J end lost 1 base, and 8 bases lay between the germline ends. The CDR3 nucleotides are TGTGCCAGCAGCGGCAGGGGGAACACTGAAGCTTTCTTT. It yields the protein CASSGRGNTEAFF.

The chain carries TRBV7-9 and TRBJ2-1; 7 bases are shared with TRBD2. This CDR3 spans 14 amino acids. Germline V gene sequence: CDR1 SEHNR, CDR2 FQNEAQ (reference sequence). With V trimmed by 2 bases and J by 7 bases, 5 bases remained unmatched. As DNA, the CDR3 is TGTGCCAGCAGCTTACCTAGCGGAGGGAATGAGCAGTTCTTC. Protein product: CASSLPSGGNEQFF.

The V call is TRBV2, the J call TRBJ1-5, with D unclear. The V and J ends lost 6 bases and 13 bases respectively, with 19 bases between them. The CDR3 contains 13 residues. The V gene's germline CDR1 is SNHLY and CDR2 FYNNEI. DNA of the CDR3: TGTGCCAGCAGCGCTATCCCGGGTGCCCAACAGCATTTT. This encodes CASSAIPGAQQHF.

The CDR3 loop is CASNSGYNQPQHF. Here the CDR3 DNA reads TGTGCCAGCAATAGCGGATACAATCAGCCCCAGCATTTT. The V call is TRBV28, the J call TRBJ1-5; D uncertain. V lost 7 bases to trimming and J lost 3 bases, with 10 bases between them. Germline CDR1 and CDR2: MDHEN and SYDVKM. There are 13 residues in the CDR3.

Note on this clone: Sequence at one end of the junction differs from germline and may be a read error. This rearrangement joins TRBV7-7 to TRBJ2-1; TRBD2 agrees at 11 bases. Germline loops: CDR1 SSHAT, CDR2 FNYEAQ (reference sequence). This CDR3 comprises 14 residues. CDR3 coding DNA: TGTGCTAGCAGCTTAGAAGGGACTAGCGGTGAGCAGTTCTTC. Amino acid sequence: CASSLEGTSGEQFF.

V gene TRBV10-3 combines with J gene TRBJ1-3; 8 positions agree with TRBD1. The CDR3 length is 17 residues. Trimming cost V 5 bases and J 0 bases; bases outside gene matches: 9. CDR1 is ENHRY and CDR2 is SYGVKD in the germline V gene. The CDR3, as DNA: TGTGCCATCAGTTACCCCGACAGGGGATACTCTGGAAACACCATATATTTT. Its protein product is CAISYPDRGYSGNTIYF.

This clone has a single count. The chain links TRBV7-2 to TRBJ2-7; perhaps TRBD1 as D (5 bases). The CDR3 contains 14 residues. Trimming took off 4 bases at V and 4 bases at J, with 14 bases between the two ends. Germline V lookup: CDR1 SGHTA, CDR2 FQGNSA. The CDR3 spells CASSSSLDSYEQYF. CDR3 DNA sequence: TGTGCCAGCAGCTCCTCCTTAGACAGTTACGAGCAGTACTTC.

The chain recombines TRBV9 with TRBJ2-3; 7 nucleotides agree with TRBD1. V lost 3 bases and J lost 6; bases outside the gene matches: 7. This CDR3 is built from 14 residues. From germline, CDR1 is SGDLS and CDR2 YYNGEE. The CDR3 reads CASSDDRAGDTQYF. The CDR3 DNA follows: TGTGCCAGCAGCGACGACAGGGCTGGGGATACGCAGTATTTT.

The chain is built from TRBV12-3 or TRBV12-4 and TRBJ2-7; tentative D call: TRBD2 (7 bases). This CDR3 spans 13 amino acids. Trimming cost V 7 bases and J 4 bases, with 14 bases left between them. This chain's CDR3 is CASTPGGLYEQYF. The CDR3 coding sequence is TGTGCCAGCACCCCGGGGGGCCTATACGAGCAGTACTTC.

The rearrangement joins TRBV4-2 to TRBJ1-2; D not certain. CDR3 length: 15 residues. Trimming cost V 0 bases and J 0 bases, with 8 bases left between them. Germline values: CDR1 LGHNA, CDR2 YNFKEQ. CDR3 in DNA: TGTGCCAGCAGCCAAGAGGCCAATACTAACTATGGCTACACCTTC. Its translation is CASSQEANTNYGYTF.

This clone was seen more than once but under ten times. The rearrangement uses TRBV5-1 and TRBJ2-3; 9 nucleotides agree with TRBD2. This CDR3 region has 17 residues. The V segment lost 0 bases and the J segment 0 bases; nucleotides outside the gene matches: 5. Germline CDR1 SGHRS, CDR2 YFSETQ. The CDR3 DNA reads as TGCGCCAGCAGCTTGGCCGTAGGACTAGCGAGCACAGATACGCAGTATTTT. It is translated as CASSLAVGLASTDTQYF.

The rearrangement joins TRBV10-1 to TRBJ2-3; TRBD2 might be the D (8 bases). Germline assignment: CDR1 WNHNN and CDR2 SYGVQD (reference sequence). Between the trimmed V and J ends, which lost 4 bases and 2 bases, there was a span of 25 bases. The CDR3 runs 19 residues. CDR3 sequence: CASSGGGGATGGITDTQYF. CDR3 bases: TGCGCCAGCAGTGGTGGAGGGGGCGCGACGGGAGGGATCACAGATACGCAGTATTTT.

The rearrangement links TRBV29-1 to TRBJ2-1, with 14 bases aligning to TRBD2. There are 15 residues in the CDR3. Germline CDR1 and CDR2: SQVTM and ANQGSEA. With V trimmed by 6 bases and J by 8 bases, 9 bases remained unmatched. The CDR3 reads CSVSSGTSGSYEQFF. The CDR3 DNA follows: TGCAGCGTCAGTTCCGGGACTAGCGGGAGTTATGAGCAGTTCTTC.

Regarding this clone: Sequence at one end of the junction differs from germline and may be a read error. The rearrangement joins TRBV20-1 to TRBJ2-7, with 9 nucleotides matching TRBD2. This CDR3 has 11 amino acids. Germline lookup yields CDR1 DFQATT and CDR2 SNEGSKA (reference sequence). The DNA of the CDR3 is TGCAGTCCTAGCGGGATCTACGAGCAGTACTTC. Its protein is CSPSGIYEQYF.

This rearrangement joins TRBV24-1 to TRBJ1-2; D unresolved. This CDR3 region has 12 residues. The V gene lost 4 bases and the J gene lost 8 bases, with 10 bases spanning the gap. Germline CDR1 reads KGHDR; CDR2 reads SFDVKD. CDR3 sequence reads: CATSETPGGYTF. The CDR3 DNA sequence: TGTGCCACCAGTGAAACACCAGGAGGCTACACCTTC.

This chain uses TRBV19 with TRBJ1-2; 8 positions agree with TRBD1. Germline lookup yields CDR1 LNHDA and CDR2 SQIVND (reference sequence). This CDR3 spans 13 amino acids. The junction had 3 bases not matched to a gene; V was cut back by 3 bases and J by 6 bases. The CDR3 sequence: CASSMTGADGYTF. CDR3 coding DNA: TGTGCCAGTAGTATGACAGGGGCTGATGGCTACACCTTC.

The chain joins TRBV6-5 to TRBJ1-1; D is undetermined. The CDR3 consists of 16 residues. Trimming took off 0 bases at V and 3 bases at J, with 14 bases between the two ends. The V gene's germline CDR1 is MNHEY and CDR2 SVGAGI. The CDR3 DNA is TGTGCCAGCAGTTACTCTCCGCGGGCATGGGACACTGAAGCTTTCTTT. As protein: CASSYSPRAWDTEAFF.

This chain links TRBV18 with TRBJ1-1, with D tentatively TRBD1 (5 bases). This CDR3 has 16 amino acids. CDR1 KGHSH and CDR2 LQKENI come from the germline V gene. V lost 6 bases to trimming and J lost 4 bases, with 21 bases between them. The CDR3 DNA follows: TGTGCCAGCTCTCGCGGGGGTACGGACTTTACCACTGAAGCTTTCTTT. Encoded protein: CASSRGGTDFTTEAFF.

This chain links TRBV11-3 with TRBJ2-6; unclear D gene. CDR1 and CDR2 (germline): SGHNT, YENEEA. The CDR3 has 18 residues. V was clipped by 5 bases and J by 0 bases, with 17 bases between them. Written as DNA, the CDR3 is TGTGCCAGCAGCCCCGTGGAGTCGGGTAGCTCTGGGGCCAACGTCCTGACTTTC. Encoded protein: CASSPVESGSSGANVLTF.

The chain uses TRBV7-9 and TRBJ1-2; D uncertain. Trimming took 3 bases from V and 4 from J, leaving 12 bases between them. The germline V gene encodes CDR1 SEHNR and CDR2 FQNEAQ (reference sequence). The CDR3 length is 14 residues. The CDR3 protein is CASSLYAAGYGYTF. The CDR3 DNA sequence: TGTGCCAGCAGCTTGTACGCTGCGGGCTATGGCTACACCTTC.

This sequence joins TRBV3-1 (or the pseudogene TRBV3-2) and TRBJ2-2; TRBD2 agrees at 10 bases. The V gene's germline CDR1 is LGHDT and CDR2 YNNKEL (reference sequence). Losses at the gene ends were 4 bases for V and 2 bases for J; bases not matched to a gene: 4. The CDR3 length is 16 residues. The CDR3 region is CASSRAGGPNTGELFF. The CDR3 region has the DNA TGTGCCAGCAGCCGAGCGGGAGGGCCTAACACCGGGGAGCTGTTTTTT.

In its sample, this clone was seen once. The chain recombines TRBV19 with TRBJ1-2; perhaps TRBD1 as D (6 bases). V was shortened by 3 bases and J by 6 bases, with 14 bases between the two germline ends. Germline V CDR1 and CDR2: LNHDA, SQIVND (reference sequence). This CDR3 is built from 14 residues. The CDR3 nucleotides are TGTGCCAGTAGTATTCCGCAGGGGTCTAATGGCTACACCTTC. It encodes CASSIPQGSNGYTF.

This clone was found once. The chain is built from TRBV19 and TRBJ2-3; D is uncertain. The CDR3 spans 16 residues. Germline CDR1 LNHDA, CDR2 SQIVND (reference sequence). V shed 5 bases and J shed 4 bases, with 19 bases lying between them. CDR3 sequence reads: CASSPLVGFRPDTQYF. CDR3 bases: TGTGCCAGTAGTCCCCTAGTCGGGTTTCGGCCAGATACGCAGTATTTT.